The 21 T cell receptor beta chains in this list originate from one sample, sequenced in a study of OX40 agonist ivuxolimab in advanced cancers. Assay: immunoSEQ multiplex PCR; the TCRdb copy retains only in-frame clones and omits some. Here the sample spans 35,000 to 50,000 clones, 86% being singletons. The specimen comprised CD4+ or CD8+ T cells sorted from blood, sampled in a trial of the OX40 agonist ivuxolimab. The receptors were sampled from an adult with an advanced solid tumor such as melanoma, head and neck, liver or kidney cancer.

The chain has TRBV4-1 and TRBJ2-5, with TRBD1 matching over 7 bases. Germline assignment: CDR1 MGHRA and CDR2 YSYEKL. Trimming at V came to 4 bases and at J to 5 bases, leaving 13 bases not matched to a gene. There are 16 residues in the CDR3. The CDR3 sequence is CASSPGQRLGMETQYF. The CDR3 DNA reads TGCGCCAGCAGCCCGGGACAGCGACTTGGGATGGAGACCCAGTACTTC.

V is TRBV28 and J is TRBJ2-3, with D hard to call. Germline CDR1 reads MDHEN; CDR2 reads SYDVKM. The CDR3 totals 14 residues. V lost 5 bases and J lost 5, with 14 bases in between. The DNA for the CDR3 is TGTGCCAGCAGTGGTCCTCTCAAGCTAGATACGCAGTATTTT. Encoded protein: CASSGPLKLDTQYF.

This chain's CDR3 is CSVELAGGGETQYF. The CDR3 nucleotides are TGCAGCGTGGAACTAGCGGGAGGGGGGGAGACCCAGTACTTC. The rearrangement links TRBV29-1 to TRBJ2-5, with 13 bases aligning to TRBD2. The CDR3 has 14 residues. Germline loops: CDR1 SQVTM, CDR2 ANQGSEA. V shed 6 bases and J 5 bases; nucleotides not matched to a gene: 6. Variable domain in full (rest from reference TRBV29-1 and TRBJ2-5): SAVISQKPSRDICQRGTSLTIQCQVDSQVTMMFWYRQQPGQSLTLIATANQGSEATYESGFVIDKFPISRPNLTFSTLTVSNMSPEDSSIYLCSVELAGGGETQYFGPGTRLLVL.

The chain is built from TRBV2 and TRBJ2-1; D is possibly TRBD1 or TRBD2 (6 bases each). V was trimmed by 10 bases and J by 5 bases, leaving 12 bases between them. CDR1 is SNHLY and CDR2 is FYNNEI in the germline V gene. CDR3 length equals 12 residues. This CDR3 is CANRGANNEQFF. CDR3 coding DNA: TGTGCCAATAGGGGGGCCAACAATGAGCAGTTCTTC.

The rearrangement links TRBV27 to TRBJ2-7; no clear D. The CDR3 has 12 amino acids. The V gene's germline CDR1 is MNHEY and CDR2 SMNVEV (reference sequence). V shed 2 bases and J shed 3 bases, with 5 bases lying between them. The chain's CDR3 is CASSLDGYEQYF. The DNA for the CDR3 is TGTGCCAGCAGTTTAGATGGCTACGAGCAGTACTTC.

By proportion, this clone is medium-sized. The same CDR3 can be traced to other DNA sequences in this sample. The chain links TRBV7-9 to TRBJ1-2; D uncertain. With 5 bases removed from V and 8 bases from J, the gap between germline ends came to 12 bases. Germline CDR1 is SEHNR and CDR2 is FQNEAQ (reference sequence). The CDR3 is 12 amino acids. As DNA, the CDR3 is TGTGCCAGCAGCGGCCTAGGGTTAGGCTACACCTTC. This gives the protein CASSGLGLGYTF.

The chain has TRBV4-3 and TRBJ1-5; D may be TRBD1 (5 bases). CDR1 LGHNA and CDR2 YSLEER come from the germline V gene. V was clipped by 0 bases and J by 6 bases, with 12 bases between them. The CDR3 has 15 residues. CDR3 sequence (DNA): TGCGCCAGCAGCCAAGATGGAGGGGCGGGTCAGCCCCAGCATTTT. Protein: CASSQDGGAGQPQHF.

V gene TRBV28 combines with J gene TRBJ2-7; D possibly corresponds to TRBD2 (6 bases). CDR3 length: 14 residues. CDR1 and CDR2 from the germline V gene are MDHEN and SYDVKM. V lost 6 bases and J lost 2, with 14 bases in between. The CDR3 region is CASSPGTSAYEQYF. For the CDR3, the DNA is TGTGCCAGCAGCCCCGGGACTTCAGCCTACGAGCAGTACTTC.

V and J are TRBV5-4 and TRBJ2-3, with D uncertain. Germline CDR1 SGHNT, CDR2 YYREEE (reference sequence). The CDR3 is 15 residues long. V lost 4 bases and J lost 2, with 14 bases in between. In DNA, the CDR3 is TGTGCCAGCAGCCCGGCCCTTTCGAACACAGATACGCAGTATTTT. It translates to CASSPALSNTDTQYF.

The rearrangement joins TRBV6-1 to TRBJ2-3; D unresolved. Deletions cut 8 bases from V and 2 bases from J, with 14 bases between. Germline assignment: CDR1 MNHNS and CDR2 SASEGT. The CDR3 sequence is 14 residues long. The CDR3 coding sequence is TGTGCCAGCCGGACCCGCATGAACACAGATACGCAGTATTTT. This codes for CASRTRMNTDTQYF.

The V call is TRBV2, the J call TRBJ1-1; D is uncertain. Germline V gene data show CDR1 as SNHLY and CDR2 as FYNNEI. Trimming took 6 bases from V and 0 from J, leaving 14 bases between them. This CDR3 has 15 amino acids. The DNA for the CDR3 is TGTGCCAGCAGGGCGTCTATGTCAGTGAACACTGAAGCTTTCTTT. This codes for CASRASMSVNTEAFF.

V is TRBV5-1 and J is TRBJ1-6; D is possibly TRBD1 (6 bases). CDR1 and CDR2 (germline): SGHRS, YFSETQ. The CDR3 is 15 residues long. Trimming left V 4 bases short and J 8 bases short, with 16 bases between. The CDR3 nucleotides are TGCGCCAGCAGCCGTGAAATGGGGGCCGATTCACCCCTCCACTTT. Its protein product is CASSREMGADSPLHF.

The gene calls are TRBV6-6 and TRBJ2-2; 7 nucleotides match TRBD2. V lost 6 bases and J lost 0; bases outside the gene matches: 4. The CDR3 consists of 15 residues. Germline loops: CDR1 MNHNY, CDR2 SVGAGI (reference sequence). For the CDR3, the DNA is TGTGCCAGCAGACCGAGCGGGGCGAACACCGGGGAGCTGTTTTTT. Translating it yields CASRPSGANTGELFF.

The chain recombines TRBV19 with TRBJ1-1; 8 bases align to TRBD1. The CDR3 covers 14 residues. CDR1 and CDR2 (germline): LNHDA, SQIVND (reference sequence). V dropped 6 bases and J dropped 6; count of bases not matched to a gene: 9. CDR3 region: CASSMTGDFAEAFF. DNA of the CDR3: TGTGCCAGTAGCATGACAGGGGATTTCGCTGAAGCTTTCTTT.

This sequence joins TRBV6-5 and TRBJ2-2; either TRBD1 or TRBD2 may fit D (6 bases each). Trimming took off 6 bases at V and 6 bases at J, with 11 bases between the two ends. Per the germline V gene, CDR1 is MNHEY and CDR2 is SVGAGI. The CDR3 is 13 amino acids. This chain's CDR3 is CASSKGGPGELFF. For the CDR3, the DNA is TGTGCCAGCAGCAAGGGGGGCCCCGGGGAGCTGTTTTTT.

The gene calls are TRBV7-6 and TRBJ2-1; possibly TRBD1 for D (6 bases). CDR1 and CDR2 from the germline V gene are SGHVS and FNYEAQ. V was clipped by 3 bases and J by 3 bases, with 12 bases between them. This CDR3 is 15 amino acids long. The CDR3 bases are TGTGCCAGCAGCTTCGGGGACACCATCTACAATGAGCAGTTCTTC. Protein product: CASSFGDTIYNEQFF.

The J gene is TRBJ1-2, the V gene TRBV19, with a weak D call TRBD1 (5 bases). Germline V CDR1 and CDR2: LNHDA, SQIVND (reference sequence). The CDR3 has 11 amino acids. V was clipped by 6 bases and J by 4 bases, with 6 bases between them. CDR3 nucleotide sequence: TGTGCCAGTAGGGACATCTATGGCTACACCTTC. Translated, it gives CASRDIYGYTF. Complete variable domain (other parts from reference TRBV19 and TRBJ1-2): DGGITQSPKYLFRKEGQNVTLSCEQNLNHDAMYWYRQDPGQGLRLIYYSQIVNDFQKGDIAEGYSVSREKKESFPLTVTSAQKNPTAFYLCASRDIYGYTFGSGTRLTVV.

This chain links TRBV23-1 with TRBJ1-5; D uncertain. TRBV23-1 is an open reading frame, and its role is uncertain. V shed 7 bases and J shed 4 bases, with 5 bases lying between them. The CDR3 runs to 11 residues. In DNA form, the CDR3 reads TGCGCCAGCAACCGAAATCAGCCCCAGCATTTT. Its protein is CASNRNQPQHF.

The rearrangement joins TRBV4-3 to TRBJ1-5, with D unresolved. Germline-derived CDR1 and CDR2 are LGHNA and YSLEER. The CDR3 is 13 amino acids. Trimming took off 4 bases at V and 6 bases at J, with 10 bases between the two ends. The CDR3 DNA follows: TGCGCCAGCAGCCCGCCCCCCGTTCAGCCCCAGCATTTT. Translation gives CASSPPPVQPQHF.

Notes on this clone: An end of the junction differs from the germline gene, which may be a read error. This chain uses TRBV6-6 with TRBJ1-1; TRBD1 matches 8 bases. CDR3 length: 15 amino acids. Germline CDR1 reads MNHNY; CDR2 reads SVGAGI (reference sequence). The CDR3 reads CASSYSTGVRTEASF. The DNA of the CDR3 is TGTGCCAGCAGTTACTCGACAGGGGTTCGAACTGAAGCTTCCTTT.

The chain combines TRBV6-5 with TRBJ2-1; D not certain. CDR3 length equals 12 residues. Between the trimmed V and J ends, which lost 6 bases and 9 bases, there was a span of 12 bases. Per the germline V gene, CDR1 is MNHEY and CDR2 is SVGAGI. Written as DNA, the CDR3 is TGTGCCAGCAGCCCAGACACTATTGAGCAGTTCTTC. Protein sequence: CASSPDTIEQFF.